The rows below give T cell receptor beta chains drawn from one sample of a study of vaccination effects on CD4 cells after COVID-19. Which antigens these TCRs recognize remains unknown. Here immunoSEQ multiplex PCR was the method, and the copy in TCRdb shows in-frame clones only, minus some. The table shows 45,000 or so clones, with around four fifths occurring only once. Material: CD4+ T cells from PBMCs cultured without peptide, obtained before COVID-19 vaccination. The receptors here all came from a human donor who had a prior SARS-CoV-2 infection. Both conserved end residues are part of each CDR3. A D gene is named only where the DNA matches it firmly. The size of a clone is reported for some rows only, either as once, few or many, or as a class for expanded clones.

TRBV7-3	-	-	TRBJ2-1	TGTGCCAGCAGCTTAAAGTTATTGGCGTCACCGACCGATTACTACAATGAGCAGTTCTTC	CASSLKLLASPTDYYNEQFF
TRBV7-9	-	TRBD2	TRBJ2-3	TGTGCCAGCAGCCCGAGATCTAGCGGGAGTTTCCCAGATACGCAGTATTTT	CASSPRSSGSFPDTQYF
TRBV20-1	-	TRBD2	TRBJ2-1	TGCAGTGCTAGTCGGCGGGGGGGGTACAATGAGCAGTTCTTC	CSASRRGGYNEQFF
TRBV4-3	few	-	TRBJ1-6	TGCGCCAGCAGCCAAGAAGTTAGGGGAGGTTCACCCCTCCACTTT	CASSQEVRGGSPLHF
TRBV4-3	once	TRBD1	TRBJ2-5	TGCGCCAGCAGCCAGATACACCCGGGACAGGGGGCTGGGGAGACCCAGTACTTC	CASSQIHPGQGAGETQYF
TRBV3-1/TRBV3-2	-	-	TRBJ2-1	TGTGCCAGCAGCCAAGATTTGGGACTCTACAATGAGCAGTTCTTC	CASSQDLGLYNEQFF
TRBV29-1	-	-	TRBJ2-1	TGCAGCGAACTAATCCGGGACAATGAGCAGTTCTTC	CSELIRDNEQFF
TRBV14	-	-	TRBJ2-2	TGTGCCAGCAGTTCCCGACGAGGGGCAGGGATATACACCGGGGAGCTGTTTTTT	CASSSRRGAGIYTGELFF
TRBV12-3/TRBV12-4	-	-	TRBJ1-1	TGTGCCAGCAGTCTTATAAGCGGCACTGAAGCTTTCTTT	CASSLISGTEAFF
TRBV2	-	-	TRBJ2-2	TGTGCCAGCAGTGAAACCAGGAACACCGGGGAGCTGTTTTTT	CASSETRNTGELFF
TRBV5-8	-	TRBD1	TRBJ2-5	TGTGCCAGCAGCTTGGGGACAGGGGGGGACCAAGAGACCCAGTACTTC	CASSLGTGGDQETQYF
TRBV5-1	-	TRBD1	TRBJ1-2	TGCGCCAGCAGCTTCGGGGCAGGGGGCCTGGCTAACTATGGCTACACCTTC	CASSFGAGGLANYGYTF
TRBV18	-	-	TRBJ1-1	TGTGCCAGCTCACCGACGCTAGCCTTGAATGAAGCTTTCTTT	CASSPTLALNEAFF
TRBV25-1	-	-	TRBJ2-5	TGTGCCAGCAGTGAAGACAACTCGGAGACCCAGTACTTC	CASSEDNSETQYF
TRBV5-4	-	-	TRBJ2-2	TGTGCCAGCAGCTTGGCCCGGGGGATGGACACCGGGGAGCTGTTTTTT	CASSLARGMDTGELFF
TRBV11-1	-	-	TRBJ2-3	TGTGCCAGCAGCCCTAGCCTAGCAGATACGCAGTATTTT	CASSPSLADTQYF
TRBV27	few	-	TRBJ2-5	TGTGCCAGCAGTTTTTATAGGGGGTCCCAAGAGACCCAGTACTTC	CASSFYRGSQETQYF
TRBV4-3	-	-	TRBJ1-2	TGCGCCAGCAGCCAAGATTTGTCAGCGAACTATGGCTACACCTTC	CASSQDLSANYGYTF
TRBV6-6	-	TRBD2	TRBJ2-1	TGTGCCAGCAGCCCTGCCGTGGCGGGAGTGGCCCATGAGCAGTTCTTC	CASSPAVAGVAHEQFF
TRBV5-1	-	TRBD1	TRBJ1-2	TGCGCCAGCAGCTTGGACCCTCGGGACAGGGGGCACGGCTACACCTTC	CASSLDPRDRGHGYTF
TRBV5-1	-	-	TRBJ1-3	TGCGCCAGCAGCTTTTCGGGCTTCGGAAACACCATATATTTT	CASSFSGFGNTIYF
TRBV6-6	-	TRBD1	TRBJ2-5	TGTGCCAGCAGCCTTACAGGGGAAGAGACCCAGTACTTC	CASSLTGEETQYF
TRBV6-1	many	TRBD2	TRBJ2-7	TGTGCCAGCAGTGAATGGATATGGGGACTAGGCTACGAGCAGTACTTC	CASSEWIWGLGYEQYF
TRBV28	once	-	TRBJ1-4	TGTGCCAGCAGTTCGGGGGCGACTAATGAAAAACTGTTTTTT	CASSSGATNEKLFF
TRBV28	-	-	TRBJ2-7	TGTGCCAGCAGTTTATACGCTACCTACGAGCAGTACTTC	CASSLYATYEQYF
TRBV11-2	-	TRBD2	TRBJ2-1	TGTGCCAGCAGCTTAGTTTTGACTAGCGGGTCCTACAATGAGCAGTTCTTC	CASSLVLTSGSYNEQFF
TRBV19	-	-	TRBJ2-4	TGTGCCAGTACAAATCCGGGAGAGAGGAACATTCAGTACTTC	CASTNPGERNIQYF